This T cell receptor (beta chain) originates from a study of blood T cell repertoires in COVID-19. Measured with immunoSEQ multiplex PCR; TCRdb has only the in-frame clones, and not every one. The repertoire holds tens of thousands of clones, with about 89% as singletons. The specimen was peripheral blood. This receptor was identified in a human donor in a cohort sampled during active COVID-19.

CDR3 nucleotide sequence: TGCGCCAGCACCCCCGGAAGTAGCGGGGAGACCCAGTACTTC. It encodes CASTPGSSGETQYF. The chain uses TRBV5-1 and TRBJ2-5, with 7 bases lining up with TRBD2. Germline V lookup: CDR1 SGHRS, CDR2 YFSETQ. The V gene end was trimmed by 6 bases and the J gene end by 5 bases; junction bases not matched to a gene: 10. The CDR3 runs 14 residues.